One and the same sample provided the 17 T cell receptor beta chains below, sequenced in a study of CD8 T cells in Susac syndrome. Random hexamers primed reverse transcription of about 0.45 to 1 ug RNA. From the immunoSEQ multiplex PCR reads, TCRdb called clonotypes with MiXCR, one entry per CDR3 protein. The data contain 150,000 to 200,000 distinct CDR3 sequences, just over 90% of them singletons. The sequencing input was CD4+ T cells from PBMCs. The receptors derive from a human donor in good health.

The gene calls are TRBV5-1 and TRBJ2-1; possible D gene TRBD2, 6 bases. Deletions cut 4 bases from V and 5 bases from J, with 13 bases between. The germline gives CDR1 SGHRS, CDR2 YFSETQ. The CDR3 extends over 14 amino acids. For the CDR3, the DNA is TGCGCCAGCAGCCCCACTAGCAGGGACAATGAGCAGTTCTTC. This codes for CASSPTSRDNEQFF.

The CDR3 bases are TGTGCCAGCAGCTCGACTAGCGGGGGACTCGCGAACACCGGGGAGCTGTTTTTT. Its protein product is CASSSTSGGLANTGELFF. The rearrangement links TRBV7-9 to TRBJ2-2; 12 positions match TRBD2. Looked up from germline, CDR1 is SEHNR and CDR2 is FQNEAQ (reference sequence). The CDR3 extends over 18 amino acids. The J segment lost 0 bases and the V segment lost 4 bases, leaving 6 bases of the junction unmatched.

The V gene is TRBV18, the J gene TRBJ1-1; D remains ambiguous. The CDR3 spans 14 residues. CDR1 and CDR2 from the germline V gene are KGHSH and LQKENI. The germline V and J ends were trimmed by 1 base and 7 bases, with 13 bases remaining between them. CDR3 in DNA: TGTGCCAGCTCACCACAGGGAGGGATTGATGAAGCTTTCTTT. Translation gives CASSPQGGIDEAFF.

This chain connects TRBV5-1 to TRBJ2-5; the match to TRBD1 covers 8 bases. Trimming removed 3 bases from V and 0 bases from J; junction bases left unmatched: 4. Germline lookup yields CDR1 SGHRS and CDR2 YFSETQ. The CDR3 is made up of 15 amino acids. Here the CDR3 reads CASSSRTGYQETQYF. In DNA, the CDR3 is TGCGCCAGCAGCTCCCGGACAGGGTACCAAGAGACCCAGTACTTC.

Only a few counts were recorded for this clonotype. The chain couples TRBV27 to TRBJ1-2; a possible D gene is TRBD1 (5 bases). The CDR3 has 13 residues. CDR1 is MNHEY, CDR2 SMNVEV, per germline (reference sequence). V lost 5 bases and J lost 4, with 11 bases in between. CDR3 DNA: TGTGCCAGCAGTCCGGGTAGGGGCTATGGCTACACCTTC. Its protein is CASSPGRGYGYTF.

The chain employs TRBV19 and TRBJ1-6; perhaps TRBD1 as D (5 bases). In germline, CDR1 is LNHDA, CDR2 SQIVND (reference sequence). The CDR3 is made up of 13 amino acids. Deletions cut 5 bases from V and 10 bases from J, with 12 bases between. This CDR3 is CASSFGGRSPLHF. In DNA, the CDR3 is TGTGCCAGTAGTTTCGGGGGTAGGTCACCCCTCCACTTT.

The V and J genes are TRBV3-1 and TRBJ2-7; 7 bases are shared with TRBD1. CDR1 and CDR2 (germline): LGHDT, YNNKEL (reference sequence). The junction had 9 bases not matched to a gene; V was cut back by 3 bases and J by 7 bases. There are 14 residues in the CDR3. For the CDR3, the DNA is TGTGCCAGCAGCCAGACCCTGACAGGGTATGAGCAGTACTTC. This gives the protein CASSQTLTGYEQYF.

The J gene is TRBJ1-1, the V gene TRBV5-4; TRBD1 matches at 10 bases. V trimming: 2 bases; J trimming: 9 bases; junction bases outside the gene matches: 7. The CDR3 consists of 14 residues. Germline V gene data show CDR1 as SGHNT and CDR2 as YYREEE (reference sequence). The CDR3 region has the DNA TGTGCCAGCAGCTTACGGGACAGGGGCGCACAAGCTTTCTTT. Protein: CASSLRDRGAQAFF.

V is TRBV29-1 and J is TRBJ2-2; D is unresolved. CDR3 length: 12 amino acids. Trimming took 4 bases from V and 3 from J, leaving 6 bases between them. Germline V gene sequence: CDR1 SQVTM, CDR2 ANQGSEA. The CDR3 coding sequence is TGCAGCGTTGGAGAGTACACCGGGGAGCTGTTTTTT. This encodes CSVGEYTGELFF.

The rearrangement uses TRBV6-1 and TRBJ2-7; D remains ambiguous. Germline CDR1 is MNHNS and CDR2 is SASEGT. V lost 0 bases to trimming and J lost 7 bases, with 10 bases between them. This CDR3 contains 13 residues. CDR3 nucleotides: TGTGCCAGCAGTGAAGCCCCTCTTGTTGAGCAGTACTTC. It encodes CASSEAPLVEQYF.

The V call is TRBV18, the J call TRBJ2-4; 7 nucleotides line up with TRBD1. Germline values: CDR1 KGHSH, CDR2 LQKENI. The trim removed 4 bases at V and 0 bases at J, leaving 3 bases unmatched. The CDR3 consists of 15 residues. The CDR3 DNA is TGTGCCAGCTCACAGGGGGCGCTAGCCAAAAACATTCAGTACTTC. Amino acids: CASSQGALAKNIQYF.

V usage is TRBV9 and J usage is TRBJ2-5; D assignment may be TRBD1 or TRBD2 (6 bases each). The CDR3 is 14 amino acids. The V end lost 0 bases, the J end lost 5 bases, and 11 bases lay between the germline ends. Germline V CDR1 and CDR2: SGDLS, YYNGEE. The CDR3 bases are TGTGCCAGCAGCGTAGCCCCGGGGGCGGAGACCCAGTACTTC. It yields the protein CASSVAPGAETQYF.

The chain couples TRBV19 to TRBJ1-6, with 7 bases matching TRBD1. With 5 bases clipped from V and 5 bases from J, the junction kept 9 bases outside the gene matches. The CDR3 contains 16 residues. The V gene's germline CDR1 is LNHDA and CDR2 SQIVND (reference sequence). The CDR3 spells CASSRRPGQNNSPLHF. CDR3 nucleotide sequence: TGTGCCAGTAGTCGACGACCGGGACAGAATAATTCACCCCTCCACTTT.

The chain combines TRBV2 with TRBJ2-7; a weak D match, TRBD1 (6 bases). The CDR3 covers 13 residues. Germline CDR1 and CDR2: SNHLY and FYNNEI. The V gene lost 4 bases and the J gene lost 3 bases, with 10 bases spanning the gap. The CDR3 sequence: CASSGQANYEQYF. The CDR3 DNA reads TGTGCCAGCAGTGGACAGGCCAACTACGAGCAGTACTTC.

The V call is TRBV19, the J call TRBJ1-1; D is uncertain. CDR1 and CDR2 from the germline V gene are LNHDA and SQIVND (reference sequence). The germline V and J ends were trimmed by 6 bases and 1 base, with 9 bases remaining between them. There are 13 residues in the CDR3. This chain's CDR3 is CASRPRSNTEAFF. The DNA of the CDR3 is TGTGCCAGTAGGCCCCGGTCGAACACTGAAGCTTTCTTT.

V and J are TRBV6-5 and TRBJ2-7, with D tentatively TRBD1 or TRBD2 (5 bases each). The CDR3 has 13 amino acids. Germline CDR1 and CDR2: MNHEY and SVGAGI. The germline V and J ends were trimmed by 5 bases and 5 bases, with 13 bases remaining between them. The DNA for the CDR3 is TGTGCCAGCAGTCCTCCTGGGGGAGACGAGCAGTACTTC. Translating gives CASSPPGGDEQYF.

The J gene is TRBJ2-3, the V gene TRBV18, with TRBD1 matching over 12 bases. The CDR3 is 16 amino acids. V shed 6 bases, J shed 3 bases, and the junction held 7 bases outside the gene matches. Germline V gene sequence: CDR1 KGHSH, CDR2 LQKENI. The CDR3 region is CASSGTGGAWTDTQYF. The CDR3 DNA is TGTGCCAGCTCGGGGACAGGGGGCGCATGGACAGATACGCAGTATTTT.